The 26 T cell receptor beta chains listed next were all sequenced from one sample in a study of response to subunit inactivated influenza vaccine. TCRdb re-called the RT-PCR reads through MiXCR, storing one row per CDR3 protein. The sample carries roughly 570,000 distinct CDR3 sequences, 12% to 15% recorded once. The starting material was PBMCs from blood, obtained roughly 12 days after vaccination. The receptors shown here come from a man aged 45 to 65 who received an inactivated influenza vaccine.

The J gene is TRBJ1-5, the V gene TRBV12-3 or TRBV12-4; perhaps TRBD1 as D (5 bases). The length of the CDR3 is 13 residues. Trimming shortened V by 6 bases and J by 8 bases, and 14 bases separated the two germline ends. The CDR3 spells CASSSGGFEPQHF. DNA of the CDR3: TGTGCCAGCAGCTCGGGGGGGTTCGAGCCCCAGCATTTT.

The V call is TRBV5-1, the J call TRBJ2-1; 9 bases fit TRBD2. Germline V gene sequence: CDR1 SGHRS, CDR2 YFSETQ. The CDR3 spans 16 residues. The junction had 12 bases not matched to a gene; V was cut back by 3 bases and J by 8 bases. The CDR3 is CASSWRGGPDLYEQFF. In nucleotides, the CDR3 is TGCGCCAGCAGCTGGCGGGGGGGCCCAGATCTCTATGAGCAGTTCTTC.

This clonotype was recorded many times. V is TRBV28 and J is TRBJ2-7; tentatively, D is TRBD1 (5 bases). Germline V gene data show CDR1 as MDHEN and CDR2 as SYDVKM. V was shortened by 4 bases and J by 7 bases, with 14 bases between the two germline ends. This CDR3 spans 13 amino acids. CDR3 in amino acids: CASSYGQGGEQYF. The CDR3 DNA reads TGTGCCAGCAGTTACGGTCAGGGTGGGGAGCAGTACTTC. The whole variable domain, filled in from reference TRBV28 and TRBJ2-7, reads DVKVTQSSRYLVKRTGEKVFLECVQDMDHENMFWYRQDPGLGLRLIYFSYDVKMKEKGDIPEGYSVSREKKERFSLILESASTNQTSMYLCASSYGQGGEQYFGPGTRLTVT.

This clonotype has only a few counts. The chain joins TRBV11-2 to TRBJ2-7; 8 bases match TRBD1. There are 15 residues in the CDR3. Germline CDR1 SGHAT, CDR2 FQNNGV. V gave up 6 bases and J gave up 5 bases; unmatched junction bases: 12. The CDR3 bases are TGTGCCAGCAGTAGCTTGCAGGGGGCGGCGAACGAGCAGTACTTC. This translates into CASSSLQGAANEQYF. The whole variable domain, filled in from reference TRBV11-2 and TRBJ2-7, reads EAGVAQSPRYKIIEKRQSVAFWCNPISGHATLYWYQQILGQGPKLLIQFQNNGVVDDSQLPKDRFSAERLKGVDSTLKIQPAKLEDSAVYLCASSSLQGAANEQYFGPGTRLTVT.

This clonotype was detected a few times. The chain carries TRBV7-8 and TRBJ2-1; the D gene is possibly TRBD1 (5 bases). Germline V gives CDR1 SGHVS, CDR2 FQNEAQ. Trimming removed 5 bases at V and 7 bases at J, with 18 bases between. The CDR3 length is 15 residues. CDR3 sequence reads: CASSPRAGSSNEQFF. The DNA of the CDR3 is TGTGCCAGCAGCCCCCGGGCAGGGTCTAGTAATGAGCAGTTCTTC. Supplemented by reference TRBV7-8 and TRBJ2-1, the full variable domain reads GAGVSQSPRYKVAKRGQDVALRCDPISGHVSLFWYQQALGQGPEFLTYFQNEAQLDKSGLPSDRFFAERPEGSVSTLKIQRTQQEDSAVYLCASSPRAGSSNEQFFGPGTRLTVL.

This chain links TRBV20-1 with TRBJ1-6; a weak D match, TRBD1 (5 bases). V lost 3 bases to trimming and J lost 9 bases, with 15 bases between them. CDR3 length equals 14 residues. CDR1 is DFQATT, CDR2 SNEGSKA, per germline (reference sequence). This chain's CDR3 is CSARSGVSSSPLHF. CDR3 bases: TGCAGTGCTAGGTCGGGGGTTAGTAGTTCACCCCTCCACTTT.

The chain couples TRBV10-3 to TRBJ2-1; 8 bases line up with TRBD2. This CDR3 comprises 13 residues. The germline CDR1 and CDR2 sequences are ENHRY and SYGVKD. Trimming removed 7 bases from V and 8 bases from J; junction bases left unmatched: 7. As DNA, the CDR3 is TGTGCCATCAACGAGCGGGAGTTACATGAGCAGTTCTTC. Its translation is CAINERELHEQFF.

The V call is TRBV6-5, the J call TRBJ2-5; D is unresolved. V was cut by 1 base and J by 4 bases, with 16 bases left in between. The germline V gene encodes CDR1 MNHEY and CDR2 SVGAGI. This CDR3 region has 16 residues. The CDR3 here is CASSYLGNLIRETQYF. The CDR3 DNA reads TGTGCCAGCAGTTACTTAGGGAATCTCATCCGAGAGACCCAGTACTTC.

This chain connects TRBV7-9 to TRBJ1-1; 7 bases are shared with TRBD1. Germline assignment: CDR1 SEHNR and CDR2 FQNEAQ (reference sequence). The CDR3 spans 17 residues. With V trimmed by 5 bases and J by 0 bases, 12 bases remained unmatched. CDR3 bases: TGTGCCAGCAGCCACTCCGGGACAGACCCAATGAACACTGAAGCTTTCTTT. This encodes CASSHSGTDPMNTEAFF.

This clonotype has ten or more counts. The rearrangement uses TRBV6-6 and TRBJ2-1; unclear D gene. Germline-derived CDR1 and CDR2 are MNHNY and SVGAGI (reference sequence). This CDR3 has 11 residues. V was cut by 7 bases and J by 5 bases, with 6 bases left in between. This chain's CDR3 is CASTLDNEQFF. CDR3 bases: TGTGCCAGCACCCTTGACAATGAGCAGTTCTTC.

CDR3 nucleotides: TGTGCCACCCAGCCTAGCCGATACAGAAGCTCCTACAATGAGCAGTTCTTC. Translating gives CATQPSRYRSSYNEQFF. The chain joins TRBV2 to TRBJ2-1; D might be TRBD2 (5 bases). The V gene lost 10 bases and the J gene lost 0 bases, with 22 bases spanning the gap. CDR3 length equals 17 residues. Germline V gene lookup returns CDR1 SNHLY and CDR2 FYNNEI. Combining the CDR3 with reference TRBV2 and TRBJ2-1 gives the whole variable domain EPEVTQTPSHQVTQMGQEVILRCVPISNHLYFYWYRQILGQKVEFLVSFYNNEISEKSEIFDDQFSVERPDGSNFTLKIRSTKLEDSAMYFCATQPSRYRSSYNEQFFGPGTRLTVL.

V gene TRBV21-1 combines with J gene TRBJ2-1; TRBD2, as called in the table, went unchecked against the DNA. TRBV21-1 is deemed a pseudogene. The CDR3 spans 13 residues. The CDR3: CASRKTRRNEQFF. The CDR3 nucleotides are TGTGCCAGCAGAAAGACTAGGCGCAATGAGCAGTTCTTC.

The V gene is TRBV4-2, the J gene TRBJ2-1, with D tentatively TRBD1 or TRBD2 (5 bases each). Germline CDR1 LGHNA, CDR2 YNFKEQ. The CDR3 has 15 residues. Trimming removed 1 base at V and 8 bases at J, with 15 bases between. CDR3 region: CASSQVGAVRDEQFF. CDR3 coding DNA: TGTGCCAGCAGCCAAGTCGGGGCGGTGAGGGATGAGCAGTTCTTC.

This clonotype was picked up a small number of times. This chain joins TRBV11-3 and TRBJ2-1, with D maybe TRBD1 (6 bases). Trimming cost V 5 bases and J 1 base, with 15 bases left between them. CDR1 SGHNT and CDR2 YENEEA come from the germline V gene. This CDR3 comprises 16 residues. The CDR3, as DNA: TGTGCCAGCAGCGAAAGGACAGTATCTTCCTACAATGAGCAGTTCTTC. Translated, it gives CASSERTVSSYNEQFF.

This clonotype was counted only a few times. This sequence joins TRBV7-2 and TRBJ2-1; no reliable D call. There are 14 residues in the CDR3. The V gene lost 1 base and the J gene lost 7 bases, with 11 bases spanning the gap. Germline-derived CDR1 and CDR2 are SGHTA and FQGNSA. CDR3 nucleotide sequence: TGTGCCAGCAGCTTAGGACGAGAAGCAAATGAGCAGTTCTTC. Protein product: CASSLGREANEQFF.

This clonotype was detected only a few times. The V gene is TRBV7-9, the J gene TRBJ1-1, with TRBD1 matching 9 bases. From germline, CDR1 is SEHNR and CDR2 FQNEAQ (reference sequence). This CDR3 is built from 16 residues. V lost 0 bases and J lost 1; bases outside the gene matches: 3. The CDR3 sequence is CASSLAPGQGNTEAFF. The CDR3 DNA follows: TGTGCCAGCAGCTTAGCTCCGGGACAGGGGAACACTGAAGCTTTCTTT. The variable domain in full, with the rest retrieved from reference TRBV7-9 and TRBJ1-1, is DTGVSQNPRHKITKRGQNVTFRCDPISEHNRLYWYRQTLGQGPEFLTYFQNEAQLEKSRLLSDRFSAERPKGSFSTLEIQRTEQGDSAMYLCASSLAPGQGNTEAFFGQGTRLTVV.

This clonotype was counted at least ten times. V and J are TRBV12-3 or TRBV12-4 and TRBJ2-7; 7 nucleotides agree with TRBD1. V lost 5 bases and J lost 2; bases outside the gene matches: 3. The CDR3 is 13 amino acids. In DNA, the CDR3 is TGTGCCAGCAGTCGGGACAGTACCTACGAGCAGTACTTC. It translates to CASSRDSTYEQYF.

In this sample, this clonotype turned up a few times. The CDR3 DNA is TGTGCCAGCAGTTTGACTAGCGGCCTTAATTACGAGCAGTACTTC. This encodes CASSLTSGLNYEQYF. The rearrangement uses TRBV2 and TRBJ2-7, with 9 bases fitting TRBD2. CDR1 and CDR2 from the germline V gene are SNHLY and FYNNEI. This CDR3 contains 15 residues. V gave up 5 bases and J gave up 4 bases; unmatched junction bases: 9.

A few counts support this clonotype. The CDR3 coding sequence is TGTGCCAGCAGCGTAAGGGCTAGCAGTACAGATACGCAGTATTTT. It encodes CASSVRASSTDTQYF. J is TRBJ2-3 and V is TRBV9, with TRBD2 as a possible D gene (5 bases). The germline CDR1 and CDR2 sequences are SGDLS and YYNGEE. Between the trimmed V and J ends, which lost 1 base and 3 bases, there was a span of 12 bases. The CDR3 covers 15 residues.

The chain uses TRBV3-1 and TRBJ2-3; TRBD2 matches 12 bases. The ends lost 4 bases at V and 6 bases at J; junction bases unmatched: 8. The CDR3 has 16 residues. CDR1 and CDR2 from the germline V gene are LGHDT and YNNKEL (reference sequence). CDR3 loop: CASSRRTSGTPDTQYF. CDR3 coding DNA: TGTGCCAGCAGCCGGCGGACTAGCGGGACACCTGATACGCAGTATTTT.

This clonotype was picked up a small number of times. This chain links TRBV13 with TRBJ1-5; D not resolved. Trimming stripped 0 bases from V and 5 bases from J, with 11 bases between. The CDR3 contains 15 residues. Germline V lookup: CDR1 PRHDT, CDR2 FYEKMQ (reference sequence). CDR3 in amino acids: CASSLGRSGYQPQHF. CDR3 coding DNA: TGTGCCAGCAGCTTAGGCCGTTCAGGCTATCAGCCCCAGCATTTT. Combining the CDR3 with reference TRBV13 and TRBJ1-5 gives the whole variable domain AAGVIQSPRHLIKEKRETATLKCYPIPRHDTVYWYQQGPGQDPQFLISFYEKMQSDKGSIPDRFSAQQFSDYHSELNMSSLELGDSALYFCASSLGRSGYQPQHFGDGTRLSIL.

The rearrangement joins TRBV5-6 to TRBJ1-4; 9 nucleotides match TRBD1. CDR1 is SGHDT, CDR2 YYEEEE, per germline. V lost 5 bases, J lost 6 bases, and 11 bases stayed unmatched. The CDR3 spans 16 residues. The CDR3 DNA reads TGTGCCAGCAGTTATGGGCCGGGACAGGGTTATGAAAAACTGTTTTTT. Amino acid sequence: CASSYGPGQGYEKLFF.

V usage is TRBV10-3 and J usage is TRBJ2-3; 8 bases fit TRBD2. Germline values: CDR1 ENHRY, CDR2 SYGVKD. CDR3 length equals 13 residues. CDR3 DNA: TGTTCGCACCGGGAGGGCGGTACAGATACGCAGTATTTT. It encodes CSHREGGTDTQYF.

CDR3 loop: CATSDWREEGLAGVPETQYF. In nucleotides, the CDR3 is TGTGCCACCAGTGATTGGAGGGAAGAGGGGCTAGCGGGAGTACCGGAGACCCAGTACTTC. This chain joins TRBV24-1 and TRBJ2-5; 10 bases line up with TRBD2. In germline, CDR1 is KGHDR, CDR2 SFDVKD. This CDR3 region has 20 residues. Losses at the gene ends were 2 bases for V and 5 bases for J; bases not matched to a gene: 19.

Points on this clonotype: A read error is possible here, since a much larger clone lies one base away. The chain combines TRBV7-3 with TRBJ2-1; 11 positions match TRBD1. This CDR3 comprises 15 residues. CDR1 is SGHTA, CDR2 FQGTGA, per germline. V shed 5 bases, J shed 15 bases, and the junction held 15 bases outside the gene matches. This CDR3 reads CASSTLGPGQGEMFF. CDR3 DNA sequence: TGTGCCAGCAGCACCCTGGGCCCGGGACAGGGGGAAATGTTCTTC.

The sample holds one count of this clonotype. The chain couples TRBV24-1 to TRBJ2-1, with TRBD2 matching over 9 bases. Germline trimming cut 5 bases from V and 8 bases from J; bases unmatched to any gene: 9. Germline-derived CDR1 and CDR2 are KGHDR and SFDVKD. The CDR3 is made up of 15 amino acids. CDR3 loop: CATSAMSGRIDEQFF. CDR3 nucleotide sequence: TGTGCCACCAGTGCCATGAGCGGGAGGATCGATGAGCAGTTCTTC.